This T cell receptor beta chain originates from a study of blood T cell repertoires in COVID-19. Assay used: immunoSEQ multiplex PCR; TCRdb lists only in-frame clones, some missing. Of 250,000 to 350,000 clones in the sample, around 88% were seen once. The germline V and J ends were trimmed by 5 bases and 4 bases, with 12 bases remaining between them. Looked up from germline, CDR1 is SEHNR and CDR2 is FQNEAQ (reference sequence). CDR3 length: 13 residues. The sequence derives from a woman aged 30 to 39 who had recovered from COVID-19. The chain employs TRBV7-9 and TRBJ2-7; no clear D gene. Sequenced material: peripheral blood. The CDR3, as DNA: TGTGCCAGCAGCCTCAACTACGGTTACGAGCAGTACTTC. This codes for CASSLNYGYEQYF.